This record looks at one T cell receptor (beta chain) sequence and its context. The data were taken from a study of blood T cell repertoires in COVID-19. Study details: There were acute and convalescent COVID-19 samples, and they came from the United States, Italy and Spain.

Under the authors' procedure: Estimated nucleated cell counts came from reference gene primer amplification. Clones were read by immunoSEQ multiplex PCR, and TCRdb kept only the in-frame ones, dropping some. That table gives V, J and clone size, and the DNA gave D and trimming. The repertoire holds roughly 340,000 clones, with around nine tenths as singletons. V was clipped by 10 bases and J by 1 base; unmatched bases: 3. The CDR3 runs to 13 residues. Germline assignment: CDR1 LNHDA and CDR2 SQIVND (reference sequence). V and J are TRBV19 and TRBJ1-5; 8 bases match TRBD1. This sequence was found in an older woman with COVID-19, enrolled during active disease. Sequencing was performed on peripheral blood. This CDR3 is CATGTGSNQPQHF. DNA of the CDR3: TGTGCCACCGGGACAGGAAGCAATCAGCCCCAGCATTTT.